The 8 T cell receptor beta chains reported below all come from one sample, sequenced in a study of T-cell reconstitution after alpha-beta-depleted transplantation in children. TCRbeta library construction was performed incorporating unique molecular identifiers. TCRdb used MiXCR to reprocess the PCR reads, holding one entry per CDR3 protein. This sample yields 500,000 to 600,000 distinct CDR3 sequences, of which 18% are seen a single time; less than 4% belongs to the top ten. Sequences were derived from PBMCs from the stem cell graft donor, sampled from the stem cell graft. Receptor source: a human donor who donated a stem cell graft to a child with acute lymphoblastic leukemia.

The table lists this clonotype with a few counts. The genes are TRBV5-1 and TRBJ2-5; 14 bases agree with TRBD2. CDR1 and CDR2 (germline): SGHRS, YFSETQ. There are 15 residues in the CDR3. V dropped 5 bases and J dropped 5; count of bases not matched to a gene: 5. This CDR3 is CASRGLAGEEETQYF. The CDR3 DNA reads TGCGCCAGCAGGGGACTAGCGGGAGAGGAGGAGACCCAGTACTTC.

In this sample, this clonotype turned up a few times. The chain is built from TRBV6-2 or TRBV6-3 and TRBJ2-1; TRBD2 might be the D (5 bases). Germline loops: CDR1 MNHEY, CDR2 SVGEGT. The CDR3 has 16 residues. Trimming left V 1 base short and J 8 bases short, with 18 bases between. CDR3 sequence (DNA): TGTGCCAGCAGTTACTTCGGGGAAAGAATCACCTATGAGCAGTTCTTC. This encodes CASSYFGERITYEQFF.

This clonotype was counted a few times. This sequence joins TRBV6-5 and TRBJ2-7; D is unresolved. Trimming stripped 2 bases from V and 0 bases from J, with 11 bases between. The CDR3 is made up of 15 amino acids. Germline V gene sequence: CDR1 MNHEY, CDR2 SVGAGI. The CDR3 region is CASSYEAQSSYEQYF. Here the CDR3 DNA reads TGTGCCAGCAGTTACGAGGCACAGAGCTCCTACGAGCAGTACTTC.

The chain couples TRBV7-2 to TRBJ1-1, with D maybe TRBD1 (5 bases). CDR3 size: 15 residues. V was clipped by 0 bases and J by 3 bases, with 11 bases between them. Looked up from germline, CDR1 is SGHTA and CDR2 is FQGNSA. This CDR3 reads CASSLADGADTEAFF. The DNA of the CDR3 is TGTGCCAGCAGCTTAGCAGATGGGGCGGACACTGAAGCTTTCTTT.

This clonotype was recorded once. The gene calls are TRBV20-1 and TRBJ2-7; no clear D. The V and J ends lost 6 bases and 4 bases respectively, with 10 bases between them. The CDR3 spans 11 residues. Germline V gene data show CDR1 as DFQATT and CDR2 as SNEGSKA (reference sequence). The CDR3 DNA reads as TGCAGTGCGGAAACGTGGTACGAGCAGTACTTC. Translation gives CSAETWYEQYF.

In its sample, this clonotype was seen a few times. The rearrangement uses TRBV27 and TRBJ1-1; TRBD1 agrees at 10 bases. CDR3 length: 17 residues. J gave up 0 bases and V 5 bases, and 9 bases lay outside the gene matches. Germline V gives CDR1 MNHEY, CDR2 SMNVEV (reference sequence). The CDR3 sequence: CASSPYLTGGMNTEAFF. The CDR3 DNA sequence: TGTGCCAGCAGTCCTTATCTGACAGGGGGCATGAACACTGAAGCTTTCTTT.

In this sample, this clonotype turned up a few times. This chain joins TRBV5-6 and TRBJ1-2; D gene unclear. The length of the CDR3 is 12 residues. Germline CDR1 is SGHDT and CDR2 is YYEEEE. Trimming stripped 3 bases from V and 5 bases from J, with 8 bases between. CDR3 bases: TGTGCCAGCAGCTCTGGATTATATGGCTACACCTTC. This encodes CASSSGLYGYTF.

V usage is TRBV28 and J usage is TRBJ2-1; 11 bases fit TRBD2. Looked up from germline, CDR1 is MDHEN and CDR2 is SYDVKM. J gave up 4 bases and V 1 base, and 6 bases lay outside the gene matches. This CDR3 comprises 17 residues. DNA for the CDR3: TGTGCCAGCAGTTTATCGGCGGGGACTAGCGGTTACAATGAGCAGTTCTTC. Amino acids: CASSLSAGTSGYNEQFF.